The clone carrying this T cell receptor beta chain occurred a few times. The antigen is undetermined. Trimming at V came to 5 bases and at J to 1 base, leaving 4 bases not matched to a gene. The germline V gene has CDR1 SEHNR and CDR2 FQNEAQ (reference sequence). The CDR3 loop spans 14 amino acids. From RNA transcripts, TCR beta CDR3 regions were amplified. In the first-round RT-PCR of the TCR CDR3, the HTBI primer set was used. Each CDR3 protein gets one entry after TCRdb re-called the multiplex PCR reads with MiXCR. Seen here are about 540,000 distinct CDR3 sequences, around 42% observed once, and the top ten hold roughly 8.2%. When ophthalmopathy did not progress within 18 months, Graves' hyperthyroidism was considered stable. Diagnosis rested on symptoms, serum thyroxine and TRAb, thyroid ultrasound, and orbital computed tomography. These data are taken from a study of T cells in Graves' hyperthyroidism and ophthalmopathy.

General study results and limits: From stable hyperthyroidism, ophthalmopathy was set apart by a 13 V-J model.

The chain recombines TRBV7-9 with TRBJ1-2; 7 nucleotides match TRBD1. The TCR comes from a woman aged 18-29 years with Graves' hyperthyroidism. Sequenced input: peripheral blood or thyroid tissue (not recorded which). CDR3 protein: CASSRDSFNYGYTF. DNA for the CDR3: TGTGCCAGCAGCCGGGACAGCTTTAACTATGGCTACACCTTC.